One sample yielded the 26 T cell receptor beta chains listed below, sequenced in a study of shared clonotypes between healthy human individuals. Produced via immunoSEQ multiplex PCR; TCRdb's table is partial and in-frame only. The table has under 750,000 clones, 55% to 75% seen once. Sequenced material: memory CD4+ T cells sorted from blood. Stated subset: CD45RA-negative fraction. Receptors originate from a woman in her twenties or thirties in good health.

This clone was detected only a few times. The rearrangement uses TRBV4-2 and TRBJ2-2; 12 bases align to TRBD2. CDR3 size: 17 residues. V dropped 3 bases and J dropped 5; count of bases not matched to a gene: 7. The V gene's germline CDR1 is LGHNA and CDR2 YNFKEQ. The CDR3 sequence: CASSQNLAGGGTGELFF. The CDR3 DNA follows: TGTGCCAGCAGCCAGAACCTAGCGGGAGGGGGGACCGGGGAGCTGTTTTTT.

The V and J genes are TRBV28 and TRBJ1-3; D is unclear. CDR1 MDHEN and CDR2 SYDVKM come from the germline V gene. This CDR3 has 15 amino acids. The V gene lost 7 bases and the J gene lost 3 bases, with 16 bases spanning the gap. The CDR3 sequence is CASTAWGRGGNTIYF. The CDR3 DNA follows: TGTGCCAGCACCGCTTGGGGAAGAGGTGGAAACACCATATATTTT.

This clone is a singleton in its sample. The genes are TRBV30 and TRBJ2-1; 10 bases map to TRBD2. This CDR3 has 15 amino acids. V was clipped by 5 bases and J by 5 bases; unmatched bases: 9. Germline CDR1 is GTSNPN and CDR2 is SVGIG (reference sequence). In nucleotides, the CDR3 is TGTGCCTGGGGGATAGGACTAGCGGTCGACAATGAGCAGTTCTTC. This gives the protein CAWGIGLAVDNEQFF.

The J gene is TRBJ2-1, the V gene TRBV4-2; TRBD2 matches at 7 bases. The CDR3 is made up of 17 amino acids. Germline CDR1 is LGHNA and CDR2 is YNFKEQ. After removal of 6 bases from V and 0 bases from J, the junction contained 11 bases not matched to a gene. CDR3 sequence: CASRTYLAGVSYNEQFF. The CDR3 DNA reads TGTGCCAGCAGAACCTACTTAGCGGGTGTCTCCTACAATGAGCAGTTCTTC.

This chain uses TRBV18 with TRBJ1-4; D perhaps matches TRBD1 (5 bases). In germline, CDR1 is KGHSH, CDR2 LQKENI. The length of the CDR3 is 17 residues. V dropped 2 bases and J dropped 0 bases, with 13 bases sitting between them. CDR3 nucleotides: TGTGCCAGCTCACCAAGGGGAGTTGGGGCAACTAATGAAAAACTGTTTTTT. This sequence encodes CASSPRGVGATNEKLFF.

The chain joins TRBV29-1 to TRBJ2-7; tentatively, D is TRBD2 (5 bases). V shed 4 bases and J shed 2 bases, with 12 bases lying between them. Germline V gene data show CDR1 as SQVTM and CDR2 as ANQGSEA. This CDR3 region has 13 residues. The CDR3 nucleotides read TGCAGCGTTGCACGGACTCTTACCTACGAGCAGTACTTC. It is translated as CSVARTLTYEQYF.

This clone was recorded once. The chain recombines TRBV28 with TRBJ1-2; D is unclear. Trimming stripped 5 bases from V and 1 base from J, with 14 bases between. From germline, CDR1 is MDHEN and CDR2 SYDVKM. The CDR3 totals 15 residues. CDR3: CASSPYIPDNYGYTF. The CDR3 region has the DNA TGTGCCAGCAGTCCTTATATACCCGATAACTATGGCTACACCTTC.

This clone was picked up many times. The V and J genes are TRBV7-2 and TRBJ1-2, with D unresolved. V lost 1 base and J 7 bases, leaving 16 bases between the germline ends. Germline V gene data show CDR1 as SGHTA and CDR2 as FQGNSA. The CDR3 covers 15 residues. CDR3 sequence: CASSLGSGTVGGYTF. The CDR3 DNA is TGTGCCAGCAGCTTAGGCTCGGGCACGGTAGGTGGCTACACCTTC.

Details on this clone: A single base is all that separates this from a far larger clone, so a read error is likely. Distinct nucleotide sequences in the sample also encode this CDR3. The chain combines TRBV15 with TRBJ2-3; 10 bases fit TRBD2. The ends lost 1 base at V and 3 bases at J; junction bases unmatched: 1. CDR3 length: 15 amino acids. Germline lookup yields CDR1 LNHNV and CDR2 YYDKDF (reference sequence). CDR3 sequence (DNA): TGTGCCACCAGCAGAGGGACTAGCGGAACAGATACGCAGTATTTT. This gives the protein CATSRGTSGTDTQYF.

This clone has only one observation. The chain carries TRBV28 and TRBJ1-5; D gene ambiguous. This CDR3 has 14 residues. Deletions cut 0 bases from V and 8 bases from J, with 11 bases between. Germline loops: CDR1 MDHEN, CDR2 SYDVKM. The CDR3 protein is CASSLWQAGEPQHF. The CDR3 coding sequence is TGTGCCAGCAGTTTATGGCAGGCTGGGGAGCCCCAGCATTTT.

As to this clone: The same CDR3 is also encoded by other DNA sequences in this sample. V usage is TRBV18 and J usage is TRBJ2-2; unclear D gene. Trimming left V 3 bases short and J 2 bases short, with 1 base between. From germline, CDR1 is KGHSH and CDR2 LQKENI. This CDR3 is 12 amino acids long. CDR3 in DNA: TGTGCCAGCTCACCTAACACCGGGGAGCTGTTTTTT. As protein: CASSPNTGELFF.

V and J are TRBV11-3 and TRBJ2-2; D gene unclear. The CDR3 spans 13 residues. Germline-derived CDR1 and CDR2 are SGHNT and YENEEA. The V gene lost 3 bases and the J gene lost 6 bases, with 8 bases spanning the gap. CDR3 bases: TGTGCCAGCAGCTTGACATTTCCCGGGGAGCTGTTTTTT. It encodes CASSLTFPGELFF.

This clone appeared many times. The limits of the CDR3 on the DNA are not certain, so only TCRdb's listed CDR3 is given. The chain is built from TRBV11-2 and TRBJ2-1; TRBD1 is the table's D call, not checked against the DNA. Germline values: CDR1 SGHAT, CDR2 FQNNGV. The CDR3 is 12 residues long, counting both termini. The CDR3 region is CASSLVGQGAFF.

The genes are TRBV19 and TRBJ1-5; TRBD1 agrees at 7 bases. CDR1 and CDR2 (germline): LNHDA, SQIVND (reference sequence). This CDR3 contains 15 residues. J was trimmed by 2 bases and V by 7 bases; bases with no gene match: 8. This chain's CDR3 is CASIKGAMGNQPQHF. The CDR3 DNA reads TGTGCCAGTATCAAGGGGGCGATGGGCAATCAGCCCCAGCATTTT. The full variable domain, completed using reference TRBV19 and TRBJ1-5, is DGGITQSPKYLFRKEGQNVTLSCEQNLNHDAMYWYRQDPGQGLRLIYYSQIVNDFQKGDIAEGYSVSREKKESFPLTVTSAQKNPTAFYLCASIKGAMGNQPQHFGDGTRLSIL.

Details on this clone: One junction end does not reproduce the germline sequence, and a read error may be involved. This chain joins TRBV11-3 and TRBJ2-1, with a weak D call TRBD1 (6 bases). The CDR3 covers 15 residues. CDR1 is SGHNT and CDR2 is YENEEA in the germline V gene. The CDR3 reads CASSKRAGVYDEQFF. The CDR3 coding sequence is TGTGCCAGCAGCAAAAGGGCAGGGGTCTACGATGAGCAGTTCTTC.

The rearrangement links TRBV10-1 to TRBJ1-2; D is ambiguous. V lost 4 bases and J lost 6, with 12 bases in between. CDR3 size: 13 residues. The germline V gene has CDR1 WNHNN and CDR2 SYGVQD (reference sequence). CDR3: CASSASHGDGYTF. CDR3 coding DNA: TGCGCCAGCAGTGCGAGTCATGGGGATGGCTACACCTTC.

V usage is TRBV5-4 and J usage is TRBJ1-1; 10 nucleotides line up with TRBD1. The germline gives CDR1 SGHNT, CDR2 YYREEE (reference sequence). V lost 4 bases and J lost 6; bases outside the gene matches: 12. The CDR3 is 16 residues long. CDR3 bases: TGTGCCAGCAGCCTCCCCCCGGGACAGGGGTTCCCTGAAGCTTTCTTT. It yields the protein CASSLPPGQGFPEAFF.

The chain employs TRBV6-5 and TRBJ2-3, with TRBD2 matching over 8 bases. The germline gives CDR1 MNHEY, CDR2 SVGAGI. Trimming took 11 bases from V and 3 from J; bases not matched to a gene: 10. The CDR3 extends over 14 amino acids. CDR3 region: CAARREGGTDTQYF. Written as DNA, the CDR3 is TGTGCCGCCCGACGGGAGGGCGGGACAGATACGCAGTATTTT.

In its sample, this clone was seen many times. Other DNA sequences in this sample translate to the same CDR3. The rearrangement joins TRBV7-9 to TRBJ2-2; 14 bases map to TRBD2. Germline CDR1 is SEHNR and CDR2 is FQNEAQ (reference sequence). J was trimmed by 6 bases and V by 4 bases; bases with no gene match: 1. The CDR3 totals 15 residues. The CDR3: CASSWGLAGAGELFF. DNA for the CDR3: TGTGCCAGCAGCTGGGGACTAGCGGGAGCCGGGGAGCTGTTTTTT.

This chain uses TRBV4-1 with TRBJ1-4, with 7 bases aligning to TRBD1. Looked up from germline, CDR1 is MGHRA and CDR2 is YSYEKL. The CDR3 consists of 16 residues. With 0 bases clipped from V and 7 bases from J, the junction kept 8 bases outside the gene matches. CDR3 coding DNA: TGCGCCAGCAGCCAAGATGGTAGGGGGCGTGGTGAAAAACTGTTTTTT. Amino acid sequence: CASSQDGRGRGEKLFF.

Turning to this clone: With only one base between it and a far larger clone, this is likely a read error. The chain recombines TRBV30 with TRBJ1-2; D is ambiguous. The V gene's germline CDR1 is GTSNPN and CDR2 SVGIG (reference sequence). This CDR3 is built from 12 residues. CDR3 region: CAWSGVNYSYTF. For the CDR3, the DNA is TGTGCCTGGAGTGGGGTGAACTATAGCTACACCTTC.

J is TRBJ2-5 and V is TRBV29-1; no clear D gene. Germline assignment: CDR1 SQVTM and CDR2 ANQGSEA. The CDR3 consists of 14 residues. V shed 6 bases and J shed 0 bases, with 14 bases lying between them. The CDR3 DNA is TGCAGCGTCCACGACGGTTGGTACCAAGAGACCCAGTACTTC. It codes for CSVHDGWYQETQYF. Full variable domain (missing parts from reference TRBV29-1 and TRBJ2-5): SAVISQKPSRDICQRGTSLTIQCQVDSQVTMMFWYRQQPGQSLTLIATANQGSEATYESGFVIDKFPISRPNLTFSTLTVSNMSPEDSSIYLCSVHDGWYQETQYFGPGTRLLVL.

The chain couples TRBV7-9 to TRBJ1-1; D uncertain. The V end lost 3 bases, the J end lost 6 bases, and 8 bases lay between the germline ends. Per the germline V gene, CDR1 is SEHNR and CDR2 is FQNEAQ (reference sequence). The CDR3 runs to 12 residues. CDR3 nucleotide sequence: TGTGCCAGCAGCTTTCCAGACCCTGAAGCTTTCTTT. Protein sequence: CASSFPDPEAFF.

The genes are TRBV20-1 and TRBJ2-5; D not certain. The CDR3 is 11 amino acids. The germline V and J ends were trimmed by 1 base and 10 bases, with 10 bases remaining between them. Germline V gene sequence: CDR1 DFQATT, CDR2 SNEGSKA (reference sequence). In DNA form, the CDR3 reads TGCAGTGCTAGAGTTGGTGGATTCCAGTACTTC. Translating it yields CSARVGGFQYF.

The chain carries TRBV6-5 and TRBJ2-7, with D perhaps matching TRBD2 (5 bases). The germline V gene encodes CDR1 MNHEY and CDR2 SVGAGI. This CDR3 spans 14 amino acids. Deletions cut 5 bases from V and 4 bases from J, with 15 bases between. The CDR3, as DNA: TGTGCCAGCAGTCGGGAACGCGGATCGTACGAGCAGTACTTC. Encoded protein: CASSRERGSYEQYF.

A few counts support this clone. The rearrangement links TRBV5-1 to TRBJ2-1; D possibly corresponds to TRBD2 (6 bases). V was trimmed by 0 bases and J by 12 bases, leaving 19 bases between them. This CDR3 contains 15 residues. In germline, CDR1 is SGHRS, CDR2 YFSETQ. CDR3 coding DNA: TGCGCCAGCAGCTTGGCCTGGGGCTCCTTGGGAGGGCAGTTCTTC. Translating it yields CASSLAWGSLGGQFF.